The clone carrying this T cell receptor beta chain was detected only a few times. Its specificity is unknown. This specimen comes from a study of T cell repertoires in cytomegalovirus infection. Notes on the study in general: In two of eight donors, the top clonotype was HLA-C-restricted CMV-specific.

Trimming took off 4 bases at V and 0 bases at J, with 13 bases between the two ends. CDR3 size: 17 residues. Per germline, CDR1 SEHNR and CDR2 FQNEAQ (reference sequence). TCRdb called the reads again in MiXCR, with one record for every CDR3 protein. The sample holds about 770,000 distinct CDR3 sequences, around 29% seen once. The sample here was cultured CD8+ T cells from PBMCs, taken from culture after CMV antigen stimulation. This sequence joins TRBV7-9 and TRBJ1-6, with TRBD1 as a possible D gene (5 bases). This TCR derives from a human donor in good health (CMV status not recorded). Some clones in this sample may be carry-over from other donors' samples. The CDR3, as DNA: TGTGCCAGCAGCTCCTCTGGGGGGAGCTCCTATAATTCACCCCTCCACTTT. Translating gives CASSSSGGSSYNSPLHF. Filled out from reference TRBV7-9 and TRBJ1-6, the complete variable domain reads DTGVSQNPRHKITKRGQNVTFRCDPISEHNRLYWYRQTLGQGPEFLTYFQNEAQLEKSRLLSDRFSAERPKGSFSTLEIQRTEQGDSAMYLCASSSSGGSSYNSPLHFGNGTRLTVT.